Below are 10 T cell receptor beta chains sequenced from a single sample in a study of T cell repertoires in cytomegalovirus infection. TCRdb re-analysed the reads in MiXCR, keeping a single row per CDR3 protein. The sample carries hundreds of thousands of distinct CDR3 sequences, roughly 33% recorded once. For these receptors, no antigen is known. Specimen: cultured CD8+ T cells from PBMCs, collected from culture after CMV antigen stimulation. The receptors shown here come from a human donor in good health (CMV status not recorded). Some clones in this sample may be carry-over from other donors' samples.

To note about this clonotype: One end of the junction fails to match germline, which may point to a read error. V gene TRBV12-3 or TRBV12-4 combines with J gene TRBJ2-5, with unresolved D. There are 16 residues in the CDR3. CDR3 sequence: CVSRSINFGGRETQYF. CDR3 bases: TGTGTCAGCAGATCCATCAATTTTGGCGGACGAGAGACCCAGTACTTC.

The V call is TRBV27, the J call TRBJ2-7; TRBD1 matches at 7 bases. In germline, CDR1 is MNHEY, CDR2 SMNVEV (reference sequence). This CDR3 has 15 residues. With 5 bases clipped from V and 1 base from J, the junction kept 8 bases outside the gene matches. The CDR3 DNA reads as TGTGCCAGCAGTCCCGGGACAGCCCCATCCTACGAGCAGTACGTC. The encoded protein is CASSPGTAPSYEQYV.

There are a few counts of this clonotype. Here the CDR3 DNA reads TGTGCCAGCAGCCCGACAGGGATCGATGAGCAGTTCTTC. It yields the protein CASSPTGIDEQFF. The rearrangement links TRBV5-4 to TRBJ2-1; 7 nucleotides line up with TRBD1. Germline values: CDR1 SGHNT, CDR2 YYREEE (reference sequence). The CDR3 sequence is 13 residues long. V lost 4 bases to trimming and J lost 8 bases; unmatched junction nucleotides: 6.

This clonotype showed up many times. V and J are TRBV7-6 and TRBJ2-1; a possible D gene is TRBD1 (5 bases). Per germline, CDR1 SGHVS and CDR2 FNYEAQ. V lost 5 bases, J lost 1 base, and 9 bases lay in between. The CDR3 runs to 14 residues. CDR3 DNA: TGTGCCAGCAGCGTGGACATTTCCTACAATGAGCAGTTCTTC. It specifies CASSVDISYNEQFF.

A note on this clonotype: An end of the junction differs from the germline gene, which may be a read error. The V and J genes are TRBV27 and TRBJ1-1; TRBD1 aligns across 8 bases. The V gene's germline CDR1 is MNHEY and CDR2 SMNVEV (reference sequence). The CDR3 runs to 15 residues. The CDR3 loop is CASGLSAGGGTEAFF. The CDR3 nucleotides read TGTGCCAGCGGTTTATCGGCAGGGGGCGGCACTGAAGCTTTCTTT.

This chain uses TRBV6-1 with TRBJ2-7; no clear D. Germline CDR1 and CDR2: MNHNS and SASEGT. V lost 5 bases to trimming and J lost 2 bases, with 13 bases between them. The length of the CDR3 is 14 residues. CDR3 sequence (DNA): TGTGCCAGCAGTATTAAAACAGTGCCCTACGAGCAGTACTTC. Its translation is CASSIKTVPYEQYF.

This CDR3 reads CAISVRQGSNTEAFF. The CDR3 nucleotides are TGTGCCATCAGTGTAAGACAGGGGTCGAACACTGAAGCTTTCTTT. This chain joins TRBV10-3 and TRBJ1-1, with 8 bases that match TRBD1. Looked up from germline, CDR1 is ENHRY and CDR2 is SYGVKD. V dropped 4 bases and J dropped 1; count of bases not matched to a gene: 5. The CDR3 contains 15 residues.

The chain couples TRBV7-9 to TRBJ2-5; either TRBD1 or TRBD2 may fit D (5 bases each). Trimming removed 4 bases at V and 4 bases at J, with 22 bases between. The CDR3 runs 17 residues. Germline values: CDR1 SEHNR, CDR2 FQNEAQ (reference sequence). For the CDR3, the DNA is TGTGCCAGCAGCTCCCAGGTTGCCGAGGGGCCCCGAGAGACCCAGTACTTC. This gives the protein CASSSQVAEGPRETQYF.

The CDR3 bases are TGTGCCAGCAGTTCCCGACAGGGACTAGCCAAAAACATTCAGTACTTC. It codes for CASSSRQGLAKNIQYF. V is TRBV27 and J is TRBJ2-4; possible D gene TRBD1, 7 bases. This CDR3 spans 16 amino acids. Looked up from germline, CDR1 is MNHEY and CDR2 is SMNVEV (reference sequence). V lost 4 bases to trimming and J lost 0 bases, with 13 bases between them.

This clonotype was detected a few times. V and J are TRBV24-1 and TRBJ2-3, with no clear D. This CDR3 is built from 15 residues. Germline V gene lookup returns CDR1 KGHDR and CDR2 SFDVKD. Trimming stripped 3 bases from V and 6 bases from J, with 15 bases between. As DNA, the CDR3 is TGTGCCACCAGTGATCACAGCTTAGGCCTCGATACGCAGTATTTT. Its translation is CATSDHSLGLDTQYF.